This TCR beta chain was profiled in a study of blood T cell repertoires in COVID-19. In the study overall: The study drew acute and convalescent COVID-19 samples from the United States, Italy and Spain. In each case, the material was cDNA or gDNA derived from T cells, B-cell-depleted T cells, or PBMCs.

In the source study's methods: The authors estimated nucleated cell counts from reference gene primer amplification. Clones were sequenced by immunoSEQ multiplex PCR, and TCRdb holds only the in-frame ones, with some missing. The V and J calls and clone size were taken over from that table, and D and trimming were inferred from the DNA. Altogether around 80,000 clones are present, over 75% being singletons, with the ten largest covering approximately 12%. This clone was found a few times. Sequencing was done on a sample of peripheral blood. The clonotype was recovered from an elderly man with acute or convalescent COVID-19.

The CDR3 loop reads CASSSITRRSGEQYF. The CDR3 bases are TGTGCCAGCAGCTCAATTACTCGACGTAGCGGCGAGCAGTACTTC. This rearrangement joins TRBV7-9 to TRBJ2-7; D perhaps matches TRBD2 (6 bases). The V gene lost 4 bases and the J gene lost 6 bases, with 19 bases spanning the gap. The CDR3 sequence is 15 residues long. Germline values: CDR1 SEHNR, CDR2 FQNEAQ (reference sequence). Variable domain in full (rest from reference TRBV7-9 and TRBJ2-7): DTGVSQNPRHKITKRGQNVTFRCDPISEHNRLYWYRQTLGQGPEFLTYFQNEAQLEKSRLLSDRFSAERPKGSFSTLEIQRTEQGDSAMYLCASSSITRRSGEQYFGPGTRLTVT.